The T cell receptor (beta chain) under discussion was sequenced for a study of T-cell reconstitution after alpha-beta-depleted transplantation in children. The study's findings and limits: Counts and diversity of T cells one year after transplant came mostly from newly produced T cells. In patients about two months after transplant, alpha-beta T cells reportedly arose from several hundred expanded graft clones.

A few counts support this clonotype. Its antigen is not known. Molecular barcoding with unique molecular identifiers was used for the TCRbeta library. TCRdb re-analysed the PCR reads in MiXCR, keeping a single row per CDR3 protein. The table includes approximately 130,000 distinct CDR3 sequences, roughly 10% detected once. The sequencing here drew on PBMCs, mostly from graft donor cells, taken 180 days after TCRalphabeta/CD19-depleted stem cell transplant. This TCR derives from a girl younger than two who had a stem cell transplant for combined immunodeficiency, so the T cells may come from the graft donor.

This chain's CDR3 is CASSAAGGRETQYF. The CDR3 DNA sequence: TGCGCCAGCAGCGCAGCGGGGGGGCGAGAGACCCAGTACTTC. The chain uses TRBV5-1 and TRBJ2-5; TRBD2 agrees at 10 bases. The CDR3 covers 14 residues. J lost 4 bases, V lost 4 bases, and 4 bases had no gene match. Per germline, CDR1 SGHRS and CDR2 YFSETQ.